Listed here is a single T cell receptor beta chain. A junction boundary mismatches the germline segment, possibly from a read error. The data stem from a study of T cell repertoires in cytomegalovirus infection. CDR1 and CDR2 (germline): MGHRA, YSYEKL. The CDR3 sequence is 15 residues long. TCRdb analysed the reads with MiXCR anew, one entry per CDR3 protein. Here the sample spans fewer than 550,000 distinct CDR3 sequences, approximately 30% being singletons. The receptor's source is a human donor in good health (CMV status not recorded). Some clones in this sample may be carry-over from other donors' samples. The chain carries TRBV4-1 and TRBJ1-2; 8 nucleotides agree with TRBD1. Source material: PBMCs. The chain's CDR3 is CASSQDPATGDGYTF. The DNA of the CDR3 is TGTGCCAGCAGCCAAGATCCGGCGACAGGGGATGGCTACACCTTC.